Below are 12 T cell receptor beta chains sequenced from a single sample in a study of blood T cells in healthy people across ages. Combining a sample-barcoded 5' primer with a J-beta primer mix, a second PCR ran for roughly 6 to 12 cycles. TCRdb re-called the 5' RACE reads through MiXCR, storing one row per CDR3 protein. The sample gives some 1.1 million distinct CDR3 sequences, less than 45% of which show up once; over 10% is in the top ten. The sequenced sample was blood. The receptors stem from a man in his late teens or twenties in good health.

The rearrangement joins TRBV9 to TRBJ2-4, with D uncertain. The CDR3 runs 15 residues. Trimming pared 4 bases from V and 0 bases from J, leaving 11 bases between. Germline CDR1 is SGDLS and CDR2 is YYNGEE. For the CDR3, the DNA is TGTGCCAGCAGCCCAAGACTCGAAGCCAAAAACATTCAGTACTTC. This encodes CASSPRLEAKNIQYF.

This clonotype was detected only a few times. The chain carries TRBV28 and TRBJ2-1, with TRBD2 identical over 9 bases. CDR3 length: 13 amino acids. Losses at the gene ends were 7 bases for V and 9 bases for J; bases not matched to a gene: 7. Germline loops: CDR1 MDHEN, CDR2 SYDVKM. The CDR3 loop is CASTSSGEVEQFF. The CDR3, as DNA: TGTGCCAGCACCTCTAGCGGGGAAGTTGAGCAGTTCTTC.

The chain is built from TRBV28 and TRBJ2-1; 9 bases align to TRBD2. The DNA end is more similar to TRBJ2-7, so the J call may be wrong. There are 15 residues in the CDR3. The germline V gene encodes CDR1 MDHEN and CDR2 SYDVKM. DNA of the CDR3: TGTGCCAGCAGTTCTAGCGGGGCCACCTACAATGAGCAGTACTTC. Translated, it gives CASSSSGATYNEQYF.

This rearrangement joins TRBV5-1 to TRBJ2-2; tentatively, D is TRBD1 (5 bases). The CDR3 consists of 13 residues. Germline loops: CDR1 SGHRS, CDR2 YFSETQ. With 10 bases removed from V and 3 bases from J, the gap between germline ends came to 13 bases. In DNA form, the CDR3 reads TGCGCCCTCAGCAGGGCCGACACCGGGGAGCTGTTTTTT. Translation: CALSRADTGELFF.

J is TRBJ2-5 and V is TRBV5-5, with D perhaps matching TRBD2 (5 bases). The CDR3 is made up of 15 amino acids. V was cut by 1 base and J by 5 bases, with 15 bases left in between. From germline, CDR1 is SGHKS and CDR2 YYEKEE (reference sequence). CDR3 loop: CASSLSPSLRETQYF. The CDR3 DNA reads TGTGCCAGCAGCTTGAGTCCTAGCCTTCGGGAGACCCAGTACTTC.

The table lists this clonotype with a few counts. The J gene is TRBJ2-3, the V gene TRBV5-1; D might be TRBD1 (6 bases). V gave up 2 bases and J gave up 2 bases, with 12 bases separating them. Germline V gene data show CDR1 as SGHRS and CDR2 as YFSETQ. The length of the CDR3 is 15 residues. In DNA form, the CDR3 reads TGCGCCAGCAGCTTCTACAGGGCCCCCACAGATACGCAGTATTTT. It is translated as CASSFYRAPTDTQYF.

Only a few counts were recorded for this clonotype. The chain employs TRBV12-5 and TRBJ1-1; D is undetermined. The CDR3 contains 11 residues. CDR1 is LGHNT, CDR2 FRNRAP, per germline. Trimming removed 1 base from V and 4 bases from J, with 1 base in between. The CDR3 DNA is TGTGCTAGTGGTTTGGGCACTGAAGCTTTCTTT. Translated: CASGLGTEAFF.

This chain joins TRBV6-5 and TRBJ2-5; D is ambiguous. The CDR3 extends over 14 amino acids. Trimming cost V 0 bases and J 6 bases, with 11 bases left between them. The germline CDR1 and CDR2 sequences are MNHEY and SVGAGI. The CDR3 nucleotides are TGTGCCAGCAGTTACTCGAACGGTCCGAAGACCCAGTACTTC. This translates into CASSYSNGPKTQYF.

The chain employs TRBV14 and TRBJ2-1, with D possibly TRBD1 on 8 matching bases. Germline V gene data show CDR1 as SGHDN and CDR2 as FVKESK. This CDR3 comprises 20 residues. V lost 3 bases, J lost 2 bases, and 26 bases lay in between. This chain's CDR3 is CASSQDRGTGRTRTYNEQFF. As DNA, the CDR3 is TGTGCCAGCAGCCAGGATCGGGGGACAGGTAGGACTAGGACCTACAATGAGCAGTTCTTC.

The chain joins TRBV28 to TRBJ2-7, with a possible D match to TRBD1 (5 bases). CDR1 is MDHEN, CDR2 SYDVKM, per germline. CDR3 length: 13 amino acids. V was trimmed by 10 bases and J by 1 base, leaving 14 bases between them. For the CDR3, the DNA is TGTGCCACTCGACAGAGTAGTTCCTACGAGCAGTACTTC. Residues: CATRQSSSYEQYF.

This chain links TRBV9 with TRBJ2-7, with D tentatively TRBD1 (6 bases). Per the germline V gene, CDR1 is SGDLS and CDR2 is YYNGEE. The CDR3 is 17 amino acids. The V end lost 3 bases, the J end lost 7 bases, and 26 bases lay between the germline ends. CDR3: CASSAFQGTAAYNEQYF. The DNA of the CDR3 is TGTGCCAGCAGCGCCTTCCAGGGGACCGCTGCTTACAATGAGCAGTACTTC.

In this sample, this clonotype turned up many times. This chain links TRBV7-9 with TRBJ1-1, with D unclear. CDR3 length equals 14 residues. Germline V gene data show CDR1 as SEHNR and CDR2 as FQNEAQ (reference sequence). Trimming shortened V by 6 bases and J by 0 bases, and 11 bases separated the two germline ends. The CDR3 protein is CASSSGSVNTEAFF. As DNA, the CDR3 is TGTGCCAGCAGTTCGGGCTCCGTGAACACTGAAGCTTTCTTT.